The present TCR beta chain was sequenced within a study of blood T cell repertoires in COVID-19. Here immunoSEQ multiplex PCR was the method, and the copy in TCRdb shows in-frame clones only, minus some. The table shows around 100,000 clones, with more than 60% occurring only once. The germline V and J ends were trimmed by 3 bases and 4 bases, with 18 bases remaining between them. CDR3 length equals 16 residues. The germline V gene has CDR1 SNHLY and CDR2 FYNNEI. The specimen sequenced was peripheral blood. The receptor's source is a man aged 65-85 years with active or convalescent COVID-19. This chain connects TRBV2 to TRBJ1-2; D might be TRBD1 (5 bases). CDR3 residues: CASSDGGEIASYGYTF. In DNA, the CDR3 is TGTGCCAGCAGTGACGGGGGAGAGATCGCTAGCTATGGCTACACCTTC. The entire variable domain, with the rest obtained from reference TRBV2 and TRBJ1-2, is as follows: EPEVTQTPSHQVTQMGQEVILRCVPISNHLYFYWYRQILGQKVEFLVSFYNNEISEKSEIFDDQFSVERPDGSNFTLKIRSTKLEDSAMYFCASSDGGEIASYGYTFGSGTRLTVV.